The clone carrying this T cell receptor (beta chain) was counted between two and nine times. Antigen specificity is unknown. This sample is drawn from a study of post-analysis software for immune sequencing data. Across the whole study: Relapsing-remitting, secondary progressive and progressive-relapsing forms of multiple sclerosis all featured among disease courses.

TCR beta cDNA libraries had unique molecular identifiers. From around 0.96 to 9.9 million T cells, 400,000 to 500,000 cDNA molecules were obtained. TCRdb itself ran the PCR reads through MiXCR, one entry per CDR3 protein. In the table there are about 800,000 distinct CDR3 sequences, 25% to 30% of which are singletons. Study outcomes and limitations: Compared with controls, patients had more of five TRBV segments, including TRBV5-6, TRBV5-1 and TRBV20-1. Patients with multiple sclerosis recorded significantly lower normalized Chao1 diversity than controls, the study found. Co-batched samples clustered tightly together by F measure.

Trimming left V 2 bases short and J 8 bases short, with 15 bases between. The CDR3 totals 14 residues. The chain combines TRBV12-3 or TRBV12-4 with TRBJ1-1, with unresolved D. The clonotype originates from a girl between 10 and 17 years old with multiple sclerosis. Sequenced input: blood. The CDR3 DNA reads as TGTGCCAGCAGTTTATCGCCGGGTTCCTCCGAAGCTTTCTTT. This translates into CASSLSPGSSEAFF.